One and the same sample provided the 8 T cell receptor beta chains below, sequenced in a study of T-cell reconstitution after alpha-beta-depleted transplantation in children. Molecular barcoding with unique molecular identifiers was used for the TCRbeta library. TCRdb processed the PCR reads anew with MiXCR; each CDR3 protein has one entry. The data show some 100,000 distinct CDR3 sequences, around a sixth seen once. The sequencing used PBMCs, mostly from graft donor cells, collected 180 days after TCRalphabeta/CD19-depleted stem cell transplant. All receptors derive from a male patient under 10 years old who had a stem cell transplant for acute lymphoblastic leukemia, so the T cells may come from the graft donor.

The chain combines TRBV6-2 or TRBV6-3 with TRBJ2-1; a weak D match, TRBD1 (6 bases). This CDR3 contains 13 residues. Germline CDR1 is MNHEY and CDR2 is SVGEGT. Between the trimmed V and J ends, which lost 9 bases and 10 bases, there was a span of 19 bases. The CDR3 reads CASILLPGQEQFF. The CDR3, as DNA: TGTGCCAGTATTTTACTCCCCGGACAGGAGCAGTTCTTC.

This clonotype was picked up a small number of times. CDR3: CASIPGTGNTYNEQFF. The CDR3 bases are TGTGCCAGCATTCCCGGGACAGGGAATACGTACAATGAGCAGTTCTTC. This chain joins TRBV6-2 or TRBV6-3 and TRBJ2-1; 9 nucleotides match TRBD1. Trimming cost V 7 bases and J 4 bases; bases outside gene matches: 11. This CDR3 region has 16 residues. Germline CDR1 is MNHEY and CDR2 is SVGEGT.

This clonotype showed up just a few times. CDR3 DNA sequence: TGTGCCACCAGCAGAGTCACTAGCGGTTCGGACCAGTACTTC. Its protein product is CATSRVTSGSDQYF. The chain carries TRBV15 and TRBJ2-5, with 8 bases aligning to TRBD2. Germline CDR1 reads LNHNV; CDR2 reads YYDKDF (reference sequence). The CDR3 has 14 residues. V dropped 1 base and J dropped 10; count of bases not matched to a gene: 8.

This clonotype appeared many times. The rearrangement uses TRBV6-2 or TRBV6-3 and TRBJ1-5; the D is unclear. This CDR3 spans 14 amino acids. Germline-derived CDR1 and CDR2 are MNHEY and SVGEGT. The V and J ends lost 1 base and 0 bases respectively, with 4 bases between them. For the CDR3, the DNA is TGTGCCAGCAGTTACTGGTCTAGCAATCAGCCCCAGCATTTT. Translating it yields CASSYWSSNQPQHF.

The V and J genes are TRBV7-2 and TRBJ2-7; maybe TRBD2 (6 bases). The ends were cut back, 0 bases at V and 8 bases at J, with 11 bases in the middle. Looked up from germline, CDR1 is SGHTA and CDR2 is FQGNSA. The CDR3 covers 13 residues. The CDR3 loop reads CASSLAERAQQYF. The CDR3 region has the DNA TGTGCCAGCAGCTTAGCAGAGCGGGCCCAGCAGTACTTC. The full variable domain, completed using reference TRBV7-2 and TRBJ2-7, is GAGVSQSPSNKVTEKGKDVELRCDPISGHTALYWYRQSLGQGLEFLIYFQGNSAPDKSGLPSDRFSAERTGGSVSTLTIQRTQQEDSAVYLCASSLAERAQQYFGPGTRLTVT.

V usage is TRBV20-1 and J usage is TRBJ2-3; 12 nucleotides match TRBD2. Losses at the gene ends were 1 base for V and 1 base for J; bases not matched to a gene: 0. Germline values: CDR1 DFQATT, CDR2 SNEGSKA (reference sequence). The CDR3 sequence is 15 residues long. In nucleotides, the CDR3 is TGCAGTGCTAGAGGACTAGCGGGGGGCACAGATACGCAGTATTTT. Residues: CSARGLAGGTDTQYF.

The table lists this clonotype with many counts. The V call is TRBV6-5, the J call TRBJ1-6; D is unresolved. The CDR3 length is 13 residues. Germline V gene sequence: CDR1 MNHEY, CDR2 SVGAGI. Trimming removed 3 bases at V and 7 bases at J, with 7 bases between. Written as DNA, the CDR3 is TGTGCCAGCAGTTATCCCGGGAATTCACCCCTCCACTTT. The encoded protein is CASSYPGNSPLHF.

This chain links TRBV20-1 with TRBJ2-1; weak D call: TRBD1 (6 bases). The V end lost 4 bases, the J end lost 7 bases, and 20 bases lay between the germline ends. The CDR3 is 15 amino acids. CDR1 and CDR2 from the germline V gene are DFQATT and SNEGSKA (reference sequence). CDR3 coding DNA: TGCAGTGCTAACAGCGTATCTATGGGGGCTAATGAGCAGTTCTTC. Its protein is CSANSVSMGANEQFF.